This T cell receptor (beta chain) emerged from a study of CD8+CD57+ T cells in acquired aplastic anemia. Study-wide results and limits: CD8+ Simpson's diversity did not differ significantly between patients and controls.

Genomic DNA acted as the template from which TCR beta VDJ combination and CDR3 sequence profiling were carried out. TCRdb reprocessed the reads with MiXCR, giving one entry per CDR3 protein. This sample yields about 71,000 distinct CDR3 sequences, of which under 65% are seen a single time; about 8.9% belongs to the top ten. This clonotype was seen once. Its antigen is still unknown. The CDR3 is 15 amino acids. J was trimmed by 0 bases and V by 6 bases; bases with no gene match: 5. Germline V gene sequence: CDR1 SNHLY, CDR2 FYNNEI. V gene TRBV2 combines with J gene TRBJ1-2; 9 bases map to TRBD1. Material for sequencing was sorted CD4+, CD8+, or CD8+CD57+ T cells (not recorded which) from PBMCs. The TCR originated in a human donor in good health, serving as a control. The CDR3 DNA follows: TGTGCCAGCAGACATAGGACAGGGGCTAACTATGGCTACACCTTC. This sequence encodes CASRHRTGANYGYTF.